Listed below are T cell receptor beta chains from one sample, sequenced in a study of multiple sclerosis patients with progressive multifocal leukoencephalopathy. Libraries were prepared by immunoSEQ multiplex PCR; TCRdb keeps only in-frame clonotypes and omits some of them. Here the sample spans 25,000 to 35,000 clones, 88% being singletons. The specimen sequenced was PBMCs. The receptors come from a human donor with multiple sclerosis. CDR3s include the opening cysteine and the closing phenylalanine or tryptophan. D genes are given only for firm matches. Size is omitted from some rows. Given values are once, few, many or a class for expanded clones.

cdr3_aa: CSATPSTDTQYF
cdr3_nt: TGCAGCGCTACCCCTAGCACAGATACGCAGTATTTT
j_call: TRBJ2-3
clone_size: once
v_call: TRBV29-1
d_call: NA

cdr3_aa: CASSQSPGRFGGDTGELFF
cdr3_nt: TGCGCCAGCAGTCAATCCCCAGGGAGGTTTGGGGGCGACACCGGGGAGCTGTTTTTT
j_call: TRBJ2-2
clone_size: once
v_call: TRBV23-1
d_call: NA

cdr3_aa: CASSGLGGGHYEQYF
cdr3_nt: TGTGCCAGCAGCGGGCTCGGAGGGGGGCACTACGAGCAGTACTTC
j_call: TRBJ2-7
clone_size: NA
v_call: TRBV5-6
d_call: NA

cdr3_aa: CASSGDRWNGYTF
cdr3_nt: TGTGCCAGCAGCGGGGACAGGTGGAATGGCTACACCTTC
j_call: TRBJ1-2
clone_size: once
v_call: TRBV6-5
d_call: TRBD1

cdr3_aa: CASRQITGVDEQYF
cdr3_nt: TGCGCCAGCAGACAGATTACAGGGGTGGACGAGCAGTACTTC
j_call: TRBJ2-7
clone_size: NA
v_call: TRBV10-2
d_call: TRBD1

cdr3_aa: CATSRTPSGGAKNEQFF
cdr3_nt: TGTGCCACCAGCCGTACACCTAGCGGGGGGGCCAAAAATGAGCAGTTCTTC
j_call: TRBJ2-1
clone_size: NA
v_call: TRBV15
d_call: TRBD2

cdr3_aa: CATRAGTAYNEQFF
cdr3_nt: TGCGCCACCCGAGCGGGAACTGCCTACAATGAGCAGTTCTTC
j_call: TRBJ2-1
clone_size: NA
v_call: TRBV10-2
d_call: TRBD2

cdr3_aa: CASSLDRTEHLSTF
cdr3_nt: TGTGCCAGCAGCTTAGATCGGACAGAACACCTGTCCACCTTC
j_call: TRBJ1-2
clone_size: few
v_call: TRBV7-9
d_call: NA

cdr3_aa: CASTLRTGTGGTDTQYF
cdr3_nt: TGTGCCAGCACACTTCGAACCGGGACAGGGGGAACAGATACGCAGTATTTT
j_call: TRBJ2-3
clone_size: NA
v_call: TRBV6-4
d_call: TRBD1

cdr3_aa: CASSLGQRDAFF
cdr3_nt: TGTGCCAGCAGTTTGGGGCAGAGGGATGCTTTCTTT
j_call: TRBJ1-1
clone_size: few
v_call: TRBV28
d_call: NA

cdr3_aa: CASSPHRGLAGGPRETQYF
cdr3_nt: TGTGCCAGCAGCCCGCACCGGGGGCTAGCGGGGGGGCCTCGGGAGACCCAGTACTTC
j_call: TRBJ2-5
clone_size: NA
v_call: TRBV7-9
d_call: TRBD2

cdr3_aa: CAWSLLGPRDTEAFF
cdr3_nt: TGTGCCTGGAGCCTACTGGGCCCCAGGGACACTGAAGCTTTCTTT
j_call: TRBJ1-1
clone_size: NA
v_call: TRBV30
d_call: NA

cdr3_aa: CASSGRASQETQYF
cdr3_nt: TGTGCCAGCAGCGGGCGGGCTAGCCAAGAGACCCAGTACTTC
j_call: TRBJ2-5
clone_size: NA
v_call: TRBV7-9
d_call: NA

cdr3_aa: CASGLEQGSYEQYF
cdr3_nt: TGTGCTAGTGGTTTGGAACAGGGATCCTACGAGCAGTACTTC
j_call: TRBJ2-7
clone_size: once
v_call: TRBV12-5
d_call: NA

cdr3_aa: CASSRNPGSATGELFF
cdr3_nt: TGTGCCAGTAGTCGTAACCCGGGTTCCGCCACCGGGGAGCTGTTTTTT
j_call: TRBJ2-2
clone_size: NA
v_call: TRBV19
d_call: NA

cdr3_aa: CASSQDIFNSGNTIYF
cdr3_nt: TGTGCCAGCAGCCAAGACATCTTTAACTCTGGAAACACCATATATTTT
j_call: TRBJ1-3
clone_size: NA
v_call: TRBV11-2
d_call: NA

cdr3_aa: CASSAKGTGELFF
cdr3_nt: TGTGCCAGCAGCGCGAAGGGCACCGGGGAGCTGTTTTTT
j_call: TRBJ2-2
clone_size: NA
v_call: TRBV9
d_call: NA

cdr3_aa: CASSLGSNRNTEAFF
cdr3_nt: TGTGCCAGCAGCTTAGGGTCAAACAGGAACACTGAAGCTTTCTTT
j_call: TRBJ1-1
clone_size: NA
v_call: TRBV13
d_call: NA

cdr3_aa: CASTPDRGIFNEQFF
cdr3_nt: TGTGCCAGCACCCCGGACAGGGGGATCTTCAATGAGCAGTTCTTC
j_call: TRBJ2-1
clone_size: NA
v_call: TRBV25-1
d_call: TRBD1

cdr3_aa: CASSPSPTGGSYEQYF
cdr3_nt: TGCGCCAGCAGCCCTAGCCCGACAGGGGGATCTTACGAGCAGTACTTC
j_call: TRBJ2-7
clone_size: NA
v_call: TRBV4-1
d_call: TRBD1

cdr3_aa: CASSLETPRTQYF
cdr3_nt: TGTGCCAGCAGCTTAGAGACCCCTCGGACCCAGTACTTC
j_call: TRBJ2-5
clone_size: NA
v_call: TRBV11-2
d_call: NA

cdr3_aa: CATAERPGRRGGEKLFF
cdr3_nt: TGTGCCACCGCGGAACGCCCGGGAAGGCGGGGCGGAGAAAAACTGTTTTTT
j_call: TRBJ1-4
clone_size: NA
v_call: TRBV19
d_call: NA

cdr3_aa: CASGDIYYNEQFF
cdr3_nt: TGTGCCAGCGGGGACATCTACTACAATGAGCAGTTCTTC
j_call: TRBJ2-1
clone_size: NA
v_call: TRBV7-9
d_call: NA

cdr3_aa: CASSASGRTQFF
cdr3_nt: TGTGCCAGCAGCGCTAGCGGCCGAACCCAGTTCTTC
j_call: TRBJ2-1
clone_size: NA
v_call: TRBV7-6
d_call: TRBD2

cdr3_aa: CASSRRGDYGYTF
cdr3_nt: TGTGCCAGCAGCCGGAGGGGGGACTATGGCTACACCTTC
j_call: TRBJ1-2
clone_size: NA
v_call: TRBV6-1
d_call: NA

cdr3_aa: CASSPGQAGQPQHF
cdr3_nt: TGTGCCAGCTCACCAGGACAGGCCGGTCAGCCCCAGCATTTT
j_call: TRBJ1-5
clone_size: NA
v_call: TRBV18
d_call: TRBD1

cdr3_aa: CASSQDRGVGVYEKLFF
cdr3_nt: TGTGCCAGCAGCCAAGATCGGGGAGTGGGGGTTTATGAAAAACTGTTTTTT
j_call: TRBJ1-4
clone_size: NA
v_call: TRBV4-2
d_call: NA

cdr3_aa: CASSPRVGIDGEQYF
cdr3_nt: TGCGCCAGCAGCCCAAGAGTAGGGATTGACGGCGAGCAGTACTTC
j_call: TRBJ2-7
clone_size: NA
v_call: TRBV4-1
d_call: NA

cdr3_aa: CASRPDWRGVQETQYF
cdr3_nt: TGCGCCAGCAGACCGGACTGGCGGGGGGTCCAAGAGACCCAGTACTTC
j_call: TRBJ2-5
clone_size: NA
v_call: TRBV10-2
d_call: TRBD2

cdr3_aa: CASSQHTGTPRGQYF
cdr3_nt: TGCGCCAGCAGCCAACACACCGGGACCCCCAGGGGGCAGTACTTC
j_call: TRBJ2-7
clone_size: few
v_call: TRBV4-3
d_call: NA

cdr3_aa: CASSLAPDLAFGGANVLTF
cdr3_nt: TGTGCCAGCAGCTTAGCACCGGATTTGGCCTTTGGTGGGGCCAACGTCCTGACTTTC
j_call: TRBJ2-6
clone_size: NA
v_call: TRBV7-8
d_call: NA

cdr3_aa: CASSLERSPVYNEQFF
cdr3_nt: TGTGCCAGCAGCTTAGAAAGGAGCCCCGTCTACAATGAGCAGTTCTTC
j_call: TRBJ2-1
clone_size: once
v_call: TRBV11-2
d_call: NA

cdr3_aa: CASNEGIYTGELFF
cdr3_nt: TGTGCCAGCAATGAAGGGATATACACCGGGGAGCTGTTTTTT
j_call: TRBJ2-2
clone_size: NA
v_call: TRBV2
d_call: NA

cdr3_aa: CASSEKRGGDEQFF
cdr3_nt: TGTGCCAGCAGTGAAAAGCGCGGGGGAGATGAGCAGTTCTTC
j_call: TRBJ2-1
clone_size: NA
v_call: TRBV6-1
d_call: TRBD2

cdr3_aa: CSADRGGTQYF
cdr3_nt: TGCAGTGCTGACAGGGGAGGGACCCAGTACTTC
j_call: TRBJ2-5
clone_size: NA
v_call: TRBV20-1
d_call: TRBD1

cdr3_aa: CASSVGSLNTGELFF
cdr3_nt: TGTGCCAGCAGCGTAGGGTCGCTGAACACCGGGGAGCTGTTTTTT
j_call: TRBJ2-2
clone_size: NA
v_call: TRBV9
d_call: NA

cdr3_aa: CASSPIRGLTDTQYF
cdr3_nt: TGTGCCAGCAGTCCGATTCGGGGGCTGACAGATACGCAGTATTTT
j_call: TRBJ2-3
clone_size: NA
v_call: TRBV27
d_call: NA

cdr3_aa: CAISGGGELFF
cdr3_nt: TGTGCCATCAGTGGAGGAGGGGAGCTGTTTTTT
j_call: TRBJ2-2
clone_size: few
v_call: TRBV10-3
d_call: NA

cdr3_aa: CAWGDYGYTF
cdr3_nt: TGTGCCTGGGGGGACTATGGCTACACCTTC
j_call: TRBJ1-2
clone_size: NA
v_call: TRBV30
d_call: NA

cdr3_aa: CASRASVWGGETQYF
cdr3_nt: TGTGCCAGCAGGGCCAGCGTCTGGGGTGGAGAGACCCAGTACTTC
j_call: TRBJ2-5
clone_size: NA
v_call: TRBV6-1
d_call: NA

cdr3_aa: CASSYASSTDHEQYF
cdr3_nt: TGTGCCAGCAGTTACGCCTCATCTACGGACCACGAGCAGTACTTC
j_call: TRBJ2-7
clone_size: NA
v_call: TRBV6-6
d_call: NA

cdr3_aa: CASSQDRSSYEQYF
cdr3_nt: TGTGCCAGCAGCCAAGATAGGTCTTCCTACGAGCAGTACTTC
j_call: TRBJ2-7
clone_size: once
v_call: TRBV4-2
d_call: NA

cdr3_aa: CSVEARARGYTF
cdr3_nt: TGCAGCGTTGAAGCGAGGGCTCGGGGCTACACCTTC
j_call: TRBJ1-2
clone_size: NA
v_call: TRBV29-1
d_call: NA

cdr3_aa: CASSLKVRMNTEAFF
cdr3_nt: TGTGCCAGCAGTTTAAAGGTGAGGATGAACACTGAAGCTTTCTTT
j_call: TRBJ1-1
clone_size: NA
v_call: TRBV28
d_call: NA

cdr3_aa: CASSSGDLLYGYTF
cdr3_nt: TGTGCCAGCAGCTCGGGGGACCTCCTCTATGGCTACACCTTC
j_call: TRBJ1-2
clone_size: NA
v_call: TRBV6-1
d_call: NA